The source of this TCR beta chain is a study of STAT5B mutations in CD4+ large granular lymphocyte leukemia. Findings and caveats of the study: Without putative leukemic clones, patient CD4-sorted repertoires remained more clonal than healthy CD4+ repertoires.

A word on this clone: Its antigen is unidentified.

Data came from immunoSEQ multiplex PCR; TCRdb stores just in-frame clones and leaves some out. The sample holds about 29,000 clones, approximately 79% seen once. The specimen sequenced was CD4+ T cells from blood buffy coats. The sequence came from a human donor in good health.

The chain's CDR3 is CASSINSGTGDTQYF. In nucleotides, the CDR3 is TGTGCCAGCAGTATAAATAGCGGGACAGGAGATACGCAGTATTTT. V gene TRBV2 combines with J gene TRBJ2-3; D is possibly TRBD1 or TRBD2 (8 bases each). CDR3 length equals 15 residues. V was clipped by 5 bases and J by 5 bases, with 17 bases between them. Germline assignment: CDR1 SNHLY and CDR2 FYNNEI.